The 20 T cell receptor beta chains below come from one sample, sequenced in a study of T cells in Graves' hyperthyroidism and ophthalmopathy. Amplified TCR beta CDR3 regions came from RNA transcripts. Carried out on the TCR CDR3, a first-round RT-PCR used the HTBI primer set. MiXCR was run by TCRdb on the multiplex PCR reads, yielding one entry per CDR3 protein. The repertoire includes around 100,000 distinct CDR3 sequences, about half of them detected once, and roughly 25% sits in the top ten. The sequenced sample consisted of blood. Every receptor here comes from a man in his forties or fifties with Graves' hyperthyroidism.

This clonotype has a count of ten or more. DNA for the CDR3: TGTGCCAGCAGTCTAAGGGGTCCCGGGGAGCTGTTTTTT. Translation gives CASSLRGPGELFF. This rearrangement joins TRBV9 to TRBJ2-2; possibly TRBD1 for D (5 bases). The V gene's germline CDR1 is SGDLS and CDR2 YYNGEE. This CDR3 comprises 13 residues. With 5 bases removed from V and 6 bases from J, the gap between germline ends came to 11 bases.

This clonotype was seen many times. J is TRBJ2-5 and V is TRBV7-8; D not resolved. The germline CDR1 and CDR2 sequences are SGHVS and FQNEAQ. Trimming stripped 1 base from V and 2 bases from J, with 8 bases between. This CDR3 region has 14 residues. DNA of the CDR3: TGTGCCAGCAGCTTAGAAATATTACAAGAGACCCAGTACTTC. Translating it yields CASSLEILQETQYF.

The table lists this clonotype with many counts. The chain carries TRBV4-3 and TRBJ2-1; tentatively, D is TRBD2 (5 bases). Trimming removed 4 bases from V and 12 bases from J, with 16 bases in between. Germline V CDR1 and CDR2: LGHNA, YSLEER. The CDR3 consists of 13 residues. The CDR3 region is CASSPGEGEVQFF. DNA for the CDR3: TGCGCCAGCAGCCCCGGTGAGGGTGAGGTGCAGTTCTTC.

This clonotype occurred many times. The rearrangement uses TRBV19 and TRBJ1-2, with D possibly matching TRBD1 (5 bases). V was pared by 6 bases and J by 4 bases, with 21 bases between. The CDR3 runs to 16 residues. In germline, CDR1 is LNHDA, CDR2 SQIVND (reference sequence). The CDR3 coding sequence is TGTGCCAGTAGCCCCTTTACAGGAAGCTCTACCTATGGCTACACCTTC. Amino acid sequence: CASSPFTGSSTYGYTF.

V is TRBV10-1 and J is TRBJ1-4, with TRBD1 identical over 10 bases. From germline, CDR1 is WNHNN and CDR2 SYGVQD (reference sequence). The trim removed 9 bases at V and 8 bases at J, leaving 12 bases unmatched. This CDR3 region has 15 residues. DNA of the CDR3: TGCGCCAGTAATCGACAGGGACAGGGGACCGAAAAACTGTTTTTT. Protein: CASNRQGQGTEKLFF.

This clonotype was counted ten times or more. The chain couples TRBV19 to TRBJ2-1, with 8 bases matching TRBD2. The CDR3 is 13 amino acids. Germline loops: CDR1 LNHDA, CDR2 SQIVND (reference sequence). V shed 4 bases and J 14 bases; nucleotides not matched to a gene: 10. The CDR3 spells CASSTVTSGDKFF. CDR3 DNA: TGTGCCAGTAGTACCGTAACTAGCGGCGACAAGTTCTTC.

A remark on this clonotype: The conserved phenylalanine or tryptophan is not found at the CDR3 terminus, so this likely reflects a read error. The chain carries TRBV5-1 and TRBJ2-3; 7 positions agree with TRBD1. With V trimmed by 2 bases and J by 2 bases, 8 bases remained unmatched. The length of the CDR3 is 16 residues. The germline V gene encodes CDR1 SGHRS and CDR2 YFSETQ. This CDR3 reads CASSFTGVVNTDTQYL. The DNA of the CDR3 is TGCGCCAGCAGCTTCACAGGGGTCGTTAACACAGATACGCAGTATCTT.

This clonotype was observed at least ten times. The chain recombines TRBV7-2 with TRBJ1-2; 11 nucleotides align to TRBD1. Germline values: CDR1 SGHTA, CDR2 FQGNSA. Trimming at V came to 0 bases and at J to 8 bases, leaving 2 bases not matched to a gene. The CDR3 has 14 residues. The CDR3 DNA is TGTGCCAGCAGCTTAGCGGGACAGGGGGGCGGCTACACCTTC. Its translation: CASSLAGQGGGYTF.

There are many counts of this clonotype. The genes are TRBV20-1 and TRBJ1-1; TRBD1 matches 8 bases. Germline V gene lookup returns CDR1 DFQATT and CDR2 SNEGSKA (reference sequence). Germline trimming cut 3 bases from V and 4 bases from J; bases unmatched to any gene: 4. This CDR3 is 13 amino acids long. The CDR3 DNA reads as TGCAGTGCTAGGGACAGGGCGGCCACTGAAGCTTTCTTT. It specifies CSARDRAATEAFF.

This clonotype was counted ten times or more. V and J are TRBV5-1 and TRBJ2-7; the D gene is possibly TRBD1 (6 bases). Trimming removed 5 bases from V and 5 bases from J, with 11 bases in between. Germline loops: CDR1 SGHRS, CDR2 YFSETQ. This CDR3 spans 12 amino acids. The CDR3 reads CASRLNRDEQYF. The CDR3 nucleotides read TGCGCCAGCAGACTGAACAGGGACGAGCAGTACTTC.

This clonotype was recorded many times. V usage is TRBV7-2 and J usage is TRBJ2-5; 9 positions agree with TRBD2. The trim removed 1 base at V and 6 bases at J, leaving 6 bases unmatched. CDR1 is SGHTA, CDR2 FQGNSA, per germline. CDR3 size: 15 residues. For the CDR3, the DNA is TGTGCCAGCAGCTTAGGTGGCGGGGGGGGAAAGACCCAGTACTTC. Protein sequence: CASSLGGGGGKTQYF.

The chain employs TRBV19 and TRBJ1-2, with D maybe TRBD1 (6 bases). Per the germline V gene, CDR1 is LNHDA and CDR2 is SQIVND (reference sequence). The CDR3 is made up of 13 amino acids. Trimming cost V 6 bases and J 4 bases, with 12 bases left between them. As DNA, the CDR3 is TGTGCCAGTAGCCCGACAGGATTCTATGGCTACACCTTC. Translation: CASSPTGFYGYTF.

This clonotype came up many times. The genes are TRBV7-2 and TRBJ2-7, with 9 nucleotides matching TRBD1. Germline loops: CDR1 SGHTA, CDR2 FQGNSA. The V and J ends lost 3 bases and 4 bases, in that order; junction bases with no gene match: 7. The CDR3 has 15 residues. The CDR3 DNA follows: TGTGCCAGCAGCTTTCAAAAGGGGACAGGGTACGAGCAGTACTTC. This sequence encodes CASSFQKGTGYEQYF.

This rearrangement joins TRBV7-6 to TRBJ1-4; D may be TRBD1 (6 bases). The CDR3 has 16 residues. Germline V CDR1 and CDR2: SGHVS, FNYEAQ. Trimming removed 0 bases from V and 5 bases from J, with 13 bases in between. The CDR3 DNA reads TGTGCCAGCAGCTTAGCGCTAGGGGGTGAAAATGAAAAACTGTTTTTT. It encodes CASSLALGGENEKLFF.

This clonotype was seen repeatedly, ten times or more. J is TRBJ1-6 and V is TRBV2; D uncertain. The CDR3 has 17 residues. The germline V gene has CDR1 SNHLY and CDR2 FYNNEI. V gave up 1 base and J gave up 0 bases, with 10 bases separating them. CDR3 sequence (DNA): TGTGCCAGCAGTGAAGGGCAGCTCCGCTCCTATAATTCACCCCTCCACTTT. Residues: CASSEGQLRSYNSPLHF. Full variable domain (rest looked up from reference TRBV2 and TRBJ1-6): EPEVTQTPSHQVTQMGQEVILRCVPISNHLYFYWYRQILGQKVEFLVSFYNNEISEKSEIFDDQFSVERPDGSNFTLKIRSTKLEDSAMYFCASSEGQLRSYNSPLHFGNGTRLTVT.

There are many counts of this clonotype. This rearrangement joins TRBV20-1 to TRBJ2-1; D is possibly TRBD2 (7 bases). This CDR3 is built from 15 residues. Germline values: CDR1 DFQATT, CDR2 SNEGSKA (reference sequence). Trimming stripped 0 bases from V and 5 bases from J, with 14 bases between. In DNA, the CDR3 is TGCAGTGCTAGAGATTGGGGGGGGCGAGACAATGAGCAGTTCTTC. Translation gives CSARDWGGRDNEQFF.

This clonotype was recorded many times. The V gene is TRBV19, the J gene TRBJ2-6; 7 bases are shared with TRBD1. The CDR3 consists of 17 residues. After removal of 5 bases from V and 0 bases from J, the junction contained 7 bases not matched to a gene. Germline lookup yields CDR1 LNHDA and CDR2 SQIVND (reference sequence). CDR3 protein: CASSVVQGSSGANVLTF. The CDR3 DNA is TGTGCCAGTAGTGTGGTACAGGGGTCCTCTGGGGCCAACGTCCTGACTTTC.

The chain has TRBV7-8 and TRBJ2-7; D unresolved. CDR3 length: 14 residues. V lost 6 bases and J 4 bases, leaving 16 bases between the germline ends. CDR1 is SGHVS and CDR2 is FQNEAQ in the germline V gene. The CDR3 reads CASSATNEGYEQYF. The DNA for the CDR3 is TGTGCCAGCAGTGCCACGAACGAAGGGTACGAGCAGTACTTC.

The chain recombines TRBV19 with TRBJ2-7; D is perhaps TRBD2 (5 bases). The CDR3 is 14 amino acids. V was clipped by 2 bases and J by 1 base, with 9 bases between them. Germline V gene lookup returns CDR1 LNHDA and CDR2 SQIVND (reference sequence). The CDR3 DNA follows: TGTGCCAGTAGTATAAGAGGGAGTTCCTACGAGCAGTACTTC. Protein product: CASSIRGSSYEQYF.

In this sample, this clonotype turned up a few times. A much larger clone lies a single base off, so this may be a read error. The chain couples TRBV13 to TRBJ2-7, with 8 bases matching TRBD2. CDR1 is PRHDT and CDR2 is FYEKMQ in the germline V gene (reference sequence). The CDR3 covers 16 residues. CDR3 bases: TGTGCCAGCAGCCTAGGGCGGATGACTAGCGCCTACGAGCAGTACTTC. It codes for CASSLGRMTSAYEQYF. The full variable domain, rest sourced from reference TRBV13 and TRBJ2-7, is AAGVIQSPRHLIKEKRETATLKCYPIPRHDTVYWYQQGPGQDPQFLISFYEKMQSDKGSIPDRFSAQQFSDYHSELNMSSLELGDSALYFCASSLGRMTSAYEQYFGPGTRLTVT.